A selection of T cell receptor beta chains follows, all from one sample in a study of CD8 T cells in Susac syndrome. TCRdb reanalysed the immunoSEQ multiplex PCR reads using MiXCR and keeps one entry per CDR3 protein. The table includes 150,000 to 200,000 distinct CDR3 sequences, approximately 94% detected once. Material for sequencing was CD4+ T cells from PBMCs. These receptors were obtained from a human donor with multiple sclerosis. Each CDR3 is given with its conserved first and last residue. The D gene is left open where the match is weak. Some rows mark clone size as missing; the rest say once, few, many or name a class of expanded clone.

>TRBV20-1|TRBJ2-1|-|TRBD2
TGCAGTGCTAGAGATCGGAGCGGGGTGAATGAGCAGTTCTTC
CSARDRSGVNEQFF
>TRBV30|TRBJ2-7|-|TRBD1
TGTGCCTGGAGGGATATTGGGACAGGGATCTCCCCGTACGAGCAGTACTTC
CAWRDIGTGISPYEQYF
>TRBV20-1|TRBJ1-2|-|-
TGCAGTGCTAGACGGTCAGGTCATGGCTACACCTTC
CSARRSGHGYTF
>TRBV20-1|TRBJ1-1|-|-
TGCAGTGCTAGGAGGGGTAACACTGAAGCTTTCTTT
CSARRGNTEAFF
>TRBV18|TRBJ2-7|-|-
TGTGCCAGCTCACCGGCGAGGGGGGATACCTACGAGCAGTACTTC
CASSPARGDTYEQYF
>TRBV6-5|TRBJ1-1|-|-
TGTGCCAGCAAGGGCGGCCGGGACACTGAAGCTTTCTTT
CASKGGRDTEAFF
>TRBV2|TRBJ1-4|-|-
TGTGCCAGCAGTGGAGTGGATGAAAAACTGTTTTTT
CASSGVDEKLFF
>TRBV2|TRBJ1-3|-|-
TGTGCCAGCAGTCCCGAGGGGGGCCGAAACACCATATATTTT
CASSPEGGRNTIYF
>TRBV7-2|TRBJ2-7|-|-
TGTGCCAGCAGCTCGTGGTGGGGCTACGAGCAGTACTTC
CASSSWWGYEQYF
>TRBV5-4|TRBJ2-7|-|-
TGTGCCAGCACGCAAGGGGGAGCTTCGGTCTACGAGCAGTACTTC
CASTQGGASVYEQYF
>TRBV7-2|TRBJ2-7|-|-
TGTGCCAGCAGCTACTCTTCGGGGGGCATAGTCTACGAGCAGTACTTC
CASSYSSGGIVYEQYF
>TRBV20-1|TRBJ2-2|once|-
TGCAGTGCGAGGGGGGGCACCGGGGAGCTGTTTTTT
CSARGGTGELFF
>TRBV27|TRBJ2-7|-|-
TGTGCCAGCAGAGGACAGGGAGGGTTCTACGAGCAGTACTTC
CASRGQGGFYEQYF
>TRBV11-2|TRBJ2-3|-|-
TGTGCCAGCAGCCCCAATGCAGCGGGCACAGATACGCAGTATTTT
CASSPNAAGTDTQYF
>TRBV27|TRBJ2-7|-|TRBD1
TGTGCCAGCAGGGCCGGGACAGATTACGAGCAGTACTTC
CASRAGTDYEQYF
>TRBV19|TRBJ2-2|-|-
TGTGCCAGTAGGGTAGAGTACGGCGGGGAGCTGTTTTTT
CASRVEYGGELFF
>TRBV7-9|TRBJ1-2|-|-
TGTGCCAGCAGCGATCCACCAGCTAACTATGGCTACACCTTC
CASSDPPANYGYTF
>TRBV2|TRBJ1-5|once|-
TGTGCCAGCAGCGTTGATCAGCCCCAGCATTTT
CASSVDQPQHF
>TRBV4-1|TRBJ2-5|-|-
TGCGCCAGCAGCCCTCCGGGACACACTAAAGAGACCCAGTACTTC
CASSPPGHTKETQYF